Presented here are 15 T cell receptor beta chains from one specimen sequenced in a study of blood T cell repertoires in COVID-19. Assay: immunoSEQ multiplex PCR; the TCRdb copy retains only in-frame clones and omits some. The sample has about 33,000 clones; about 86% are singletons. Sequencing was carried out using peripheral blood. Receptors originate from a woman at least 80 years old with active or convalescent COVID-19.

V is TRBV9 and J is TRBJ2-3; tentative D call: TRBD2 (6 bases). From germline, CDR1 is SGDLS and CDR2 YYNGEE. The CDR3 is made up of 15 amino acids. V lost 7 bases to trimming and J lost 0 bases, with 15 bases between them. The CDR3 DNA is TGTGCCAGCGCAGACACGGGGGACAGCACAGATACGCAGTATTTT. It specifies CASADTGDSTDTQYF. Together with reference TRBV9 and TRBJ2-3, the CDR3 gives the full variable domain: DSGVTQTPKHLITATGQRVTLRCSPRSGDLSVYWYQQSLDQGLQFLIQYYNGEERAKGNILERFSAQQFPDLHSELNLSSLELGDSALYFCASADTGDSTDTQYFGPGTRLTVL.

The V call is TRBV5-6, the J call TRBJ1-5; 8 bases align to TRBD1. Germline CDR1 reads SGHDT; CDR2 reads YYEEEE. V dropped 3 bases and J dropped 4; count of bases not matched to a gene: 6. This CDR3 comprises 15 residues. CDR3 amino acids: CASSSTGALNQPQHF. The DNA for the CDR3 is TGTGCCAGCAGCTCGACAGGGGCTCTTAATCAGCCCCAGCATTTT.

V usage is TRBV19 and J usage is TRBJ2-3; 7 positions match TRBD2. CDR1 is LNHDA, CDR2 SQIVND, per germline (reference sequence). This CDR3 contains 14 residues. With V trimmed by 1 base and J by 4 bases, 2 bases remained unmatched. The CDR3 loop reads CASSIGLASDTQYF. As DNA, the CDR3 is TGTGCCAGTAGTATAGGACTAGCCTCAGATACGCAGTATTTT. Drawing the rest from reference TRBV19 and TRBJ2-3, the complete variable domain is DGGITQSPKYLFRKEGQNVTLSCEQNLNHDAMYWYRQDPGQGLRLIYYSQIVNDFQKGDIAEGYSVSREKKESFPLTVTSAQKNPTAFYLCASSIGLASDTQYFGPGTRLTVL.

V usage is TRBV5-4 and J usage is TRBJ2-2; 7 bases map to TRBD2. The V and J ends lost 0 bases and 0 bases, in that order; junction bases with no gene match: 2. The CDR3 is 16 amino acids. In germline, CDR1 is SGHNT, CDR2 YYREEE (reference sequence). As DNA, the CDR3 is TGTGCCAGCAGCTTGGGCCTAGCGGCGAACACCGGGGAGCTGTTTTTT. It encodes CASSLGLAANTGELFF.

The rearrangement joins TRBV12-3 or TRBV12-4 to TRBJ1-5; weak D call: TRBD1 (5 bases). V dropped 3 bases and J dropped 6 bases, with 6 bases sitting between them. The CDR3 has 12 amino acids. The CDR3 here is CASSFTGQPQHF. CDR3 DNA: TGTGCCAGCAGTTTTACAGGTCAGCCCCAGCATTTT.

In its sample, this clone ranks as medium-sized. V usage is TRBV6-5 and J usage is TRBJ2-7; no firm D call. Germline V gives CDR1 MNHEY, CDR2 SVGAGI. The CDR3 is 12 residues long. Deletions cut 6 bases from V and 0 bases from J, with 6 bases between. Here the CDR3 DNA reads TGTGCCAGCAGGAGGAGCTCCTACGAGCAGTACTTC. Its protein is CASRRSSYEQYF.

The rearrangement joins TRBV4-1 to TRBJ2-1, with 8 bases fitting TRBD2. Germline V gives CDR1 MGHRA, CDR2 YSYEKL. The CDR3 length is 14 residues. V was pared by 3 bases and J by 9 bases, with 7 bases of the junction left unmatched. The CDR3: CASSQREAGGEQFF. CDR3 sequence (DNA): TGCGCCAGCAGCCAGCGGGAGGCGGGGGGTGAGCAGTTCTTC.

This clone was counted once. This chain uses TRBV24-1 with TRBJ2-5; 10 bases are shared with TRBD1. V shed 12 bases and J 1 base; nucleotides not matched to a gene: 10. The CDR3 has 15 amino acids. Germline CDR1 KGHDR, CDR2 SFDVKD. This CDR3 is CAPRDRGYLQETQYF. The CDR3 coding sequence is TGTGCCCCGAGGGACAGGGGCTACCTCCAAGAGACCCAGTACTTC.

This chain uses TRBV20-1 with TRBJ2-2, with a possible D match to TRBD2 (6 bases). Trimming removed 3 bases from V and 3 bases from J, with 14 bases in between. CDR3 length: 15 residues. CDR1 DFQATT and CDR2 SNEGSKA come from the germline V gene (reference sequence). The CDR3 coding sequence is TGCAGTGCTAGTACCGCGGGGATTGACACCGGGGAGCTGTTTTTT. Translating gives CSASTAGIDTGELFF.

As DNA, the CDR3 is TGTGCCAGCAGTGGAGATCGCCAAGAGACCCAGTACTTC. Translated, it gives CASSGDRQETQYF. The chain is built from TRBV2 and TRBJ2-5, with D unclear. Trimming took off 4 bases at V and 1 base at J, with 7 bases between the two ends. Germline CDR1 and CDR2: SNHLY and FYNNEI. This CDR3 contains 13 residues.

The chain recombines TRBV28 with TRBJ1-6, with unresolved D. The V and J ends lost 3 bases and 7 bases respectively, with 25 bases between them. This CDR3 comprises 19 residues. Germline V gives CDR1 MDHEN, CDR2 SYDVKM. CDR3 DNA sequence: TGTGCCAGCAGTTTTCAATCGAGGTACACGAGCCAAAAGAATTCACCCCTCCACTTT. Protein sequence: CASSFQSRYTSQKNSPLHF.

This chain uses TRBV7-2 with TRBJ2-7; TRBD1 might be the D (5 bases). The CDR3 contains 13 residues. V was clipped by 3 bases and J by 6 bases, with 12 bases between them. Germline V gives CDR1 SGHTA, CDR2 FQGNSA. The CDR3 loop reads CASSLGRTAEQYF. CDR3 nucleotides: TGTGCCAGCAGCTTGGGGCGCACGGCCGAGCAGTACTTC.

The gene calls are TRBV19 and TRBJ2-1; 8 bases align to TRBD1. In germline, CDR1 is LNHDA, CDR2 SQIVND (reference sequence). J gave up 0 bases and V 6 bases, and 4 bases lay outside the gene matches. The length of the CDR3 is 15 residues. The chain's CDR3 is CASSGQGSSYNEQFF. DNA of the CDR3: TGTGCCAGTAGCGGACAGGGCAGCTCCTACAATGAGCAGTTCTTC.

The rearrangement links TRBV9 to TRBJ1-2; 11 nucleotides line up with TRBD1. The CDR3 is 16 residues long. Germline loops: CDR1 SGDLS, CDR2 YYNGEE. V gave up 0 bases and J gave up 3 bases; unmatched junction bases: 4. CDR3 nucleotide sequence: TGTGCCAGCAGCGTAGCCGGACAGGGGGCCTACTATGGCTACACCTTC. It translates to CASSVAGQGAYYGYTF.

The chain combines TRBV5-5 with TRBJ2-3, with 7 bases lining up with TRBD1. V lost 5 bases, J lost 0 bases, and 6 bases stayed unmatched. Germline CDR1 is SGHKS and CDR2 is YYEKEE (reference sequence). This CDR3 is 15 amino acids long. This CDR3 reads CASRRQGPSTDTQYF. The CDR3 DNA reads TGTGCCAGCAGAAGACAGGGACCTAGCACAGATACGCAGTATTTT.